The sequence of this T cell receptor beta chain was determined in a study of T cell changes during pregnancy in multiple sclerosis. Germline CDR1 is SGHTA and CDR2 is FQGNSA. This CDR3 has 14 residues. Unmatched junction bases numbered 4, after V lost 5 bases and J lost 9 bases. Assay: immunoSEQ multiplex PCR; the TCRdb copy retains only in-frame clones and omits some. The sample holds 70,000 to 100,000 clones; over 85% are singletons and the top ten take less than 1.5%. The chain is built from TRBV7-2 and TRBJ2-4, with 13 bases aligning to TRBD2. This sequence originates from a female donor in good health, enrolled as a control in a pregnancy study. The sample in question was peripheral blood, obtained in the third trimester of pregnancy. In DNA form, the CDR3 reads TGTGCCAGCAGCACCGGGACTAGCGGGGTCATTCAGTACTTC. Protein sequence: CASSTGTSGVIQYF.